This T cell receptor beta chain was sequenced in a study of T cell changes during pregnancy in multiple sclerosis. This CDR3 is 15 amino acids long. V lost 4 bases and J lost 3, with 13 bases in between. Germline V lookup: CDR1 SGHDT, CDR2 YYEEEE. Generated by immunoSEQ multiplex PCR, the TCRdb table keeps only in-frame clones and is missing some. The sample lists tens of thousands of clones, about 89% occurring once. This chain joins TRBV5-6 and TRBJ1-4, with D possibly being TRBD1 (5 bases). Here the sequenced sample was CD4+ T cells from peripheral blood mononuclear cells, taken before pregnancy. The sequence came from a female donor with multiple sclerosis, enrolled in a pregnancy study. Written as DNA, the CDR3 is TGTGCCAGCAGCCGCATGTTAGGGGCTAATGAAAAACTGTTTTTT. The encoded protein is CASSRMLGANEKLFF.